The 10 T cell receptor beta chains presented below share a single source sample, sequenced in a study of blood T cell repertoires in COVID-19. Clones were sequenced by immunoSEQ multiplex PCR, and TCRdb holds only the in-frame ones, with some missing. Of 310,000 or so clones in the sample, about 90% are singletons; the top ten hold roughly 2%. What was sequenced was peripheral blood. Receptor source: a woman between 50 and 59 years old who had recovered from COVID-19.

This clone was seen only once. The rearrangement uses TRBV29-1 and TRBJ1-1; D is possibly TRBD1 (6 bases). The CDR3 has 11 residues. Looked up from germline, CDR1 is SQVTM and CDR2 is ANQGSEA. V lost 5 bases to trimming and J lost 10 bases, with 14 bases between them. The CDR3 reads CSVPQGVGAFF. CDR3 in DNA: TGCAGCGTTCCACAGGGAGTTGGAGCTTTCTTT.

This clone was detected only a few times. This chain uses TRBV6-6 with TRBJ1-2, with TRBD1 identical over 10 bases. This CDR3 comprises 14 residues. The germline CDR1 and CDR2 sequences are MNHNY and SVGAGI (reference sequence). The V segment lost 7 bases and the J segment 5 bases; nucleotides outside the gene matches: 7. The CDR3 protein is CASTLGTGEYGYTF. The CDR3 region has the DNA TGTGCCAGCACCCTTGGGACAGGGGAATATGGCTACACCTTC.

This clone was detected a few times. The DNA for the CDR3 is TGTGCCAGCAGCCCCGGGACTAGCGGCTACGAGCAGTACTTC. Protein: CASSPGTSGYEQYF. This chain links TRBV7-2 with TRBJ2-7, with 11 bases that match TRBD2. The germline V gene encodes CDR1 SGHTA and CDR2 FQGNSA. With 5 bases clipped from V and 3 bases from J, the junction kept 3 bases outside the gene matches. The CDR3 covers 14 residues.

The genes are TRBV7-2 and TRBJ2-5; 8 positions agree with TRBD2. The germline V gene encodes CDR1 SGHTA and CDR2 FQGNSA. J was trimmed by 1 base and V by 10 bases; bases with no gene match: 8. The CDR3 length is 14 residues. For the CDR3, the DNA is TGTGCCACCCGCCGGGGGGGATTCCAAGAGACCCAGTACTTC. This gives the protein CATRRGGFQETQYF.

This clone was detected ten times or more. The V gene is TRBV7-6, the J gene TRBJ2-7; 8 nucleotides align to TRBD2. The CDR3 totals 14 residues. After removal of 2 bases from V and 5 bases from J, the junction contained 5 bases not matched to a gene. Germline V gives CDR1 SGHVS, CDR2 FNYEAQ. CDR3 amino acids: CASSLNGGRNEQYF. The CDR3 DNA reads TGTGCCAGCAGCTTAAATGGCGGGAGGAACGAGCAGTACTTC.

This rearrangement joins TRBV3-1 (or the pseudogene TRBV3-2) to TRBJ1-1; no firm D call. Germline values: CDR1 LGHDT, CDR2 YNNKEL (reference sequence). Trimming took 4 bases from V and 5 from J, leaving 8 bases between them. This CDR3 has 12 amino acids. The CDR3 region has the DNA TGTGCCAGCAGCCTTACAAGTACTGAAGCTTTCTTT. It translates to CASSLTSTEAFF.

The chain has TRBV2 and TRBJ1-2, with 7 bases identical to TRBD1. CDR1 SNHLY and CDR2 FYNNEI come from the germline V gene. This CDR3 contains 14 residues. V gave up 3 bases and J gave up 2 bases; unmatched junction bases: 3. The CDR3 loop reads CASSEAGGNYGYTF. CDR3 DNA sequence: TGTGCCAGCAGTGAGGCAGGGGGGAACTATGGCTACACCTTC.

The chain couples TRBV7-2 to TRBJ1-5; possible D gene TRBD1, 6 bases. Trimming cost V 0 bases and J 4 bases, with 13 bases left between them. Germline CDR1 is SGHTA and CDR2 is FQGNSA. The CDR3 extends over 16 amino acids. CDR3: CASSLAQGSGNQPQHF. In DNA, the CDR3 is TGTGCCAGCAGCTTAGCGCAGGGGTCAGGGAATCAGCCCCAGCATTTT.

The chain couples TRBV6-6 to TRBJ1-2, with D tentatively TRBD1 (5 bases). The V gene lost 5 bases and the J gene lost 3 bases, with 10 bases spanning the gap. Germline V gene data show CDR1 as MNHNY and CDR2 as SVGAGI (reference sequence). This CDR3 is built from 13 residues. The CDR3 protein is CASSGQQDYGYTF. In DNA, the CDR3 is TGTGCCAGCAGTGGCCAACAGGACTATGGCTACACCTTC.

The chain couples TRBV4-1 to TRBJ1-1, with TRBD1 matching 7 bases. Germline lookup yields CDR1 MGHRA and CDR2 YSYEKL. This CDR3 region has 15 residues. J was trimmed by 1 base and V by 3 bases; bases with no gene match: 5. This CDR3 reads CASSHLQGKNTEAFF. In DNA, the CDR3 is TGCGCCAGCAGCCATTTACAGGGGAAGAACACTGAAGCTTTCTTT.